This entry features one T cell receptor (beta chain) sequence. Measured with immunoSEQ multiplex PCR; TCRdb has only the in-frame clones, and not every one. Of about 150,000 clones in the sample, roughly 90% were seen once. V lost 6 bases and J 4 bases, leaving 12 bases between the germline ends. The CDR3 is made up of 13 amino acids. Germline V gene sequence: CDR1 MNHEY, CDR2 SVGAGI. This sample is drawn from a study of T cell responses to AZD1222 COVID-19 vaccine. This sequence joins TRBV6-5 and TRBJ1-2, with D possibly being TRBD1 (6 bases). The material sequenced was peripheral blood, taken on day 0 of AZD1222 vaccination. The TCR sequence derives from an adult in good health. The CDR3 reads CASSQRGAYGYTF. The CDR3 DNA is TGTGCCAGCAGCCAACGGGGGGCCTATGGCTACACCTTC.